Listed below are T cell receptor beta chains from one sample, sequenced in a study of T-cell memory formation after mild COVID-19. TCRdb fed the 5' RACE reads into MiXCR, producing one record per CDR3 protein. This table has about 140,000 distinct CDR3 sequences, about 6% appearing once. Sequencing was performed on PBMCs or a T cell subset sorted from them (not recorded which). The receptors derive from an adult woman who had mild COVID-19 (a few samples of this study predate the infection). Cell type and time point are not known. Both conserved end residues are part of each CDR3. Each record gives: J gene, CDR3 length, clone size, D gene, V gene, CDR3 DNA, CDR3 protein. A D gene is named only where the DNA matches it firmly. Clone size is not always given. Where it is, it says once, few, many or a class for expanded clones.

J: TRBJ1-2
length: 13
size: many
D: TRBD1
V: TRBV6-5
DNA: TGTGCCATCCGGGACAGGGATAACTATGGCTACACCTTC
CDR3: CAIRDRDNYGYTF

J: TRBJ2-2
length: 17
size: few
D: TRBD2
V: TRBV15
DNA: TGTGCCACCCTAGACCGGGGACTAGGAGGGAACACCGGGGAGCTGTTTTTT
CDR3: CATLDRGLGGNTGELFF

J: TRBJ2-5
length: 13
size: -
D: -
V: TRBV3-1
DNA: TGTGCCAGCAGCCGATCGCAAGAAGAGACCCAGTACTTC
CDR3: CASSRSQEETQYF

J: TRBJ1-1
length: 16
size: few
D: -
V: TRBV12-3/TRBV12-4
DNA: TGTGCCAGCAGTCCACCGGTAGGGGGAGGGGACACTGAAGCTTTCTTT
CDR3: CASSPPVGGGDTEAFF

J: TRBJ2-5
length: 11
size: many
D: -
V: TRBV25-1
DNA: TGTGCCAGCAGCCAAGTAGCGACCCAGTACTTC
CDR3: CASSQVATQYF

J: TRBJ1-1
length: 14
size: -
D: -
V: TRBV7-8
DNA: TGTGCCAGCAGCATCGGGACCTCCAACACTGAAGCTTTCTTT
CDR3: CASSIGTSNTEAFF

J: TRBJ2-3
length: 15
size: many
D: TRBD2
V: TRBV5-1
DNA: TGCGCCAGCAGCCGATCGGGACTAGCGGGTTATACGCAGTATTTT
CDR3: CASSRSGLAGYTQYF

J: TRBJ1-5
length: 15
size: -
D: TRBD1
V: TRBV20-1
DNA: TGCAGTGCTAGAGGAAATGGACAGGCTAATCAGCCCCAGCATTTT
CDR3: CSARGNGQANQPQHF

J: TRBJ2-1
length: 18
size: many
D: TRBD2
V: TRBV7-9
DNA: TGTGCCAGCAGCTTAGCCCCGGGACTAGCGAGCTCCTACAATGAGCAGTTCTTC
CDR3: CASSLAPGLASSYNEQFF

J: TRBJ1-2
length: 13
size: -
D: -
V: TRBV2
DNA: TGTGCCAGCAGCGGAACTGTGAACTATGGCTACACCTTC
CDR3: CASSGTVNYGYTF

J: TRBJ2-3
length: 15
size: many
D: TRBD2
V: TRBV24-1
DNA: TGTGCCACCAGTGATTCAGGACTAGCTGTATACACGCAGTATTTT
CDR3: CATSDSGLAVYTQYF

J: TRBJ2-1
length: 12
size: -
D: -
V: TRBV29-1
DNA: TGCAGCGGGCGGCGAGGGAACAATGAGCAGTTCTTC
CDR3: CSGRRGNNEQFF

J: TRBJ2-1
length: 13
size: many
D: -
V: TRBV12-3/TRBV12-4
DNA: TGTGCCAGCAGTTTTAGGGTCGATAATGAGCAGTTCTTC
CDR3: CASSFRVDNEQFF

J: TRBJ2-1
length: 14
size: -
D: -
V: TRBV27
DNA: TGTGCCAGCAGCTTATTACAGCCCTACAATGAGCAGTTCTTC
CDR3: CASSLLQPYNEQFF

J: TRBJ2-3
length: 13
size: -
D: -
V: TRBV7-6
DNA: TGTGCCAGCAGCCCAGGGCCCGCAGATACGCAGTATTTT
CDR3: CASSPGPADTQYF

J: TRBJ1-2
length: 13
size: once
D: -
V: TRBV18
DNA: TGTGCCAGCTCACATTACAGAAACTATGGCTACACCTTC
CDR3: CASSHYRNYGYTF

J: TRBJ2-7
length: 15
size: -
D: TRBD2
V: TRBV9
DNA: TGTGCCAGCAGCGGTGGCAGCGGGAGCTCCTACGAGCAGTACTTC
CDR3: CASSGGSGSSYEQYF

J: TRBJ2-3
length: 17
size: many
D: TRBD2
V: TRBV6-5
DNA: TGTGCCAGCAGTTACTCGTCTCTAGCGGGAGTGCCAGATACGCAGTATTTT
CDR3: CASSYSSLAGVPDTQYF

J: TRBJ2-5
length: 15
size: many
D: TRBD2
V: TRBV20-1
DNA: TGCAGTGCTAACCTCCGGGGAGGGGCAAAAGAGACCCAGTACTTC
CDR3: CSANLRGGAKETQYF

J: TRBJ2-3
length: 16
size: few
D: TRBD1
V: TRBV18
DNA: TGTGCCAGCTCACCACCGGACAGGGCCCACACAGATACGCAGTATTTT
CDR3: CASSPPDRAHTDTQYF